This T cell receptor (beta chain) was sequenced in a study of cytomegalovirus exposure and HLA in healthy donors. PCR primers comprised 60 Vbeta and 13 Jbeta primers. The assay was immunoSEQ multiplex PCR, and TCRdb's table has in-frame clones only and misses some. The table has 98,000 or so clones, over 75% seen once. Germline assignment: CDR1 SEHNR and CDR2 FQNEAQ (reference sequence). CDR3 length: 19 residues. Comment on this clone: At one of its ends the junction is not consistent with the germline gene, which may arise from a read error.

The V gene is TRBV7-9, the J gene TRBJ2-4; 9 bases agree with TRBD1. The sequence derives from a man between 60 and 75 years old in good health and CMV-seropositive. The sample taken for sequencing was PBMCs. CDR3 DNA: TGTTCCAGCAGCTTAGCGCTTGGGACAGGGATTCTAGCCAAAAACATTCAGTACTTC. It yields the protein CSSSLALGTGILAKNIQYF.